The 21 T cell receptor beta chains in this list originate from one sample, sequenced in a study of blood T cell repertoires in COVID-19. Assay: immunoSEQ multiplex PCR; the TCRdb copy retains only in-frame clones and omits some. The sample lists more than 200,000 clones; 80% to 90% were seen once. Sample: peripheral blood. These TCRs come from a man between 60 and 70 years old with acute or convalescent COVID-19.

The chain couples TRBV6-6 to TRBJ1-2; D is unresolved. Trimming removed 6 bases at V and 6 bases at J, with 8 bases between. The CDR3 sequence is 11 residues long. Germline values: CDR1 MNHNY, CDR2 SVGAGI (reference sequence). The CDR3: CASSPGNGYTF. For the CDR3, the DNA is TGTGCCAGCAGCCCAGGAAATGGCTACACCTTC.

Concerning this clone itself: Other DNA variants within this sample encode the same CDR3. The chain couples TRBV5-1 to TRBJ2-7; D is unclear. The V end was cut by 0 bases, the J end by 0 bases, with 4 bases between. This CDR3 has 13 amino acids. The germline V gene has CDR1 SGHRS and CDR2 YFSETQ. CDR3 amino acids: CASSLAGSYEQYF. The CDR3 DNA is TGCGCCAGCAGCTTGGCCGGCTCCTACGAGCAGTACTTC. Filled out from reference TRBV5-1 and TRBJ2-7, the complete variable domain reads KAGVTQTPRYLIKTRGQQVTLSCSPISGHRSVSWYQQTPGQGLQFLFEYFSETQRNKGNFPGRFSGRQFSNSRSEMNVSTLELGDSALYLCASSLAGSYEQYFGPGTRLTVT.

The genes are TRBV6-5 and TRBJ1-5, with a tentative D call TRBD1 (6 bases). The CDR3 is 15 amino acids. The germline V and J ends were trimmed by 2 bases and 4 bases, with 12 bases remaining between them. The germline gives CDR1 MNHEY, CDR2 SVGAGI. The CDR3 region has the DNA TGTGCCAGCAGTTACGCGGGGGCTGGGAATCAGCCCCAGCATTTT. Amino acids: CASSYAGAGNQPQHF.

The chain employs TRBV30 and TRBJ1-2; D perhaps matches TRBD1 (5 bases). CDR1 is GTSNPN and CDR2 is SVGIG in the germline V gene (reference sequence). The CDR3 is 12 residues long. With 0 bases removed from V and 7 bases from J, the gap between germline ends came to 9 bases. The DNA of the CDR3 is TGTGCCTGGAGTGTATGGGGCCGTGGCTACACCTTC. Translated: CAWSVWGRGYTF.

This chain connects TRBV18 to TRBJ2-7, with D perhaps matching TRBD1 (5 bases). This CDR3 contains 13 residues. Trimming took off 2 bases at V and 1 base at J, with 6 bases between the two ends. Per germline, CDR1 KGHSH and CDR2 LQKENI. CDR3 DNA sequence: TGTGCCAGCTCACCATACAGGTCCTACGAGCAGTACTTC. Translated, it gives CASSPYRSYEQYF.

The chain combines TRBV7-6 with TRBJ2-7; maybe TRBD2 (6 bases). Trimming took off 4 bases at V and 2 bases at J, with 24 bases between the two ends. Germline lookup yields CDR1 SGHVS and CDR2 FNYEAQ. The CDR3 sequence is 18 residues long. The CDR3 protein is CASSWGEVISTAAYEQYF. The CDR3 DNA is TGTGCCAGCAGCTGGGGGGAAGTGATATCTACCGCCGCCTACGAGCAGTACTTC.

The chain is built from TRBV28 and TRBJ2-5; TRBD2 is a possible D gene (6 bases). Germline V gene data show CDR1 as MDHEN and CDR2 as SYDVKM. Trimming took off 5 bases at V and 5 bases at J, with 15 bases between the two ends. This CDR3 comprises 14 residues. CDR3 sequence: CASSAHGAGETQYF. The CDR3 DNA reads TGTGCCAGCAGTGCCCACGGGGCGGGGGAGACCCAGTACTTC.

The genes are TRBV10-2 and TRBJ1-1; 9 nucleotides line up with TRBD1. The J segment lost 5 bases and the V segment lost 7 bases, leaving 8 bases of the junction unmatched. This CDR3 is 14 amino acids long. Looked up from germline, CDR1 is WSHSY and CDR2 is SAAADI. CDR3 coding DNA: TGCGCCAGCACTTTGACAGGGGGGAGGACTGAAGCTTTCTTT. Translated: CASTLTGGRTEAFF.

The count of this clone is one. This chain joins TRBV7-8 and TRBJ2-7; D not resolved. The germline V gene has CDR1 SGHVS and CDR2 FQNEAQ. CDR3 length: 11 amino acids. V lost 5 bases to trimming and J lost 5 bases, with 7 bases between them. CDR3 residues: CASSPQDEQYF. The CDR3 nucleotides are TGTGCCAGCAGCCCCCAGGACGAGCAGTACTTC.

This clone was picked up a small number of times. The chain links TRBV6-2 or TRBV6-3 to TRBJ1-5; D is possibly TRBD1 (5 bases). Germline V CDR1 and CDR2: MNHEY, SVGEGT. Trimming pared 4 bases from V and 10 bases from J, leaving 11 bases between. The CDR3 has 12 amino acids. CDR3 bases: TGTGCCAGCAGTTCCAGGGATGGTCCCCAGCATTTT. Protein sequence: CASSSRDGPQHF.

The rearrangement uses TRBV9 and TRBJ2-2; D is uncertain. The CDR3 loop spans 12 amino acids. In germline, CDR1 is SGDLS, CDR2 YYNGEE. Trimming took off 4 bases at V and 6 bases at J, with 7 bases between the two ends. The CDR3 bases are TGTGCCAGCAGCCCCCGCGCCGGGGAGCTGTTTTTT. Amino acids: CASSPRAGELFF.

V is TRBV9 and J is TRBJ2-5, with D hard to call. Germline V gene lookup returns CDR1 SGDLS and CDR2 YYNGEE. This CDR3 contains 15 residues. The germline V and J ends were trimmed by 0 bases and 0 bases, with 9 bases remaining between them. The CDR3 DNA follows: TGTGCCAGCAGCGTAGGTGGCAGCGACCAAGAGACCCAGTACTTC. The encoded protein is CASSVGGSDQETQYF.

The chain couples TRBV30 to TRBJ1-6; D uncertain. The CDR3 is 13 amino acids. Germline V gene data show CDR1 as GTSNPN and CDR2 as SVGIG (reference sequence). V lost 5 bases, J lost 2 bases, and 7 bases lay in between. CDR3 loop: CAWDLTYNSPLHF. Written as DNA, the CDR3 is TGTGCCTGGGACTTAACCTATAATTCACCCCTCCACTTT.

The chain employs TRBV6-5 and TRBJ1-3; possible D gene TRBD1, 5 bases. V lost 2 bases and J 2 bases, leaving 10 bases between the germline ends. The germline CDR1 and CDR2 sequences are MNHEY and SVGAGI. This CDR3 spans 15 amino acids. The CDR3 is CASSYQVTAGNTIYF. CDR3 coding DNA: TGTGCCAGCAGTTACCAAGTGACAGCTGGAAACACCATATATTTT.

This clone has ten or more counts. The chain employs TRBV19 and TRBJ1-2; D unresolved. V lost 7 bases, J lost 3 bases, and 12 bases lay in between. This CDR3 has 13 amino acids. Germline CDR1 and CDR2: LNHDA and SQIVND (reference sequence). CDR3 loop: CASKVARDYGYTF. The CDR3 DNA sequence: TGTGCCAGTAAAGTCGCCCGGGACTATGGCTACACCTTC. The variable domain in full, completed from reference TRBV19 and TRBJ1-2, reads DGGITQSPKYLFRKEGQNVTLSCEQNLNHDAMYWYRQDPGQGLRLIYYSQIVNDFQKGDIAEGYSVSREKKESFPLTVTSAQKNPTAFYLCASKVARDYGYTFGSGTRLTVV.

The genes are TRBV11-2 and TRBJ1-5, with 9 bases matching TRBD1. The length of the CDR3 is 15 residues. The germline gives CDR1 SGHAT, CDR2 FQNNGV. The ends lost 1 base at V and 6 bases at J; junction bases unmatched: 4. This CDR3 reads CASSLGTGVAQPQHF. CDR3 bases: TGTGCCAGCAGCTTAGGGACAGGGGTAGCTCAGCCCCAGCATTTT.

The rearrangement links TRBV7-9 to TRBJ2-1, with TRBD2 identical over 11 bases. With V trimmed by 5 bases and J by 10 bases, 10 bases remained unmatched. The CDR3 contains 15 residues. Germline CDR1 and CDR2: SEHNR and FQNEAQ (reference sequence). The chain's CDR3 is CASSPILAGEGEQFF. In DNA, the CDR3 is TGTGCCAGCAGCCCAATACTAGCGGGAGAAGGAGAGCAGTTCTTC.

Here the CDR3 DNA reads TGTGCCAGCAGCGAGCTAGCGGGAGTCGGCACCGGGGAGCTGTTTTTT. This gives the protein CASSELAGVGTGELFF. The chain employs TRBV3-1 (or the pseudogene TRBV3-2) and TRBJ2-2; 10 nucleotides agree with TRBD2. Germline-derived CDR1 and CDR2 are LGHDT and YNNKEL (reference sequence). V was pared by 5 bases and J by 4 bases, with 7 bases of the junction left unmatched. This CDR3 has 16 residues.

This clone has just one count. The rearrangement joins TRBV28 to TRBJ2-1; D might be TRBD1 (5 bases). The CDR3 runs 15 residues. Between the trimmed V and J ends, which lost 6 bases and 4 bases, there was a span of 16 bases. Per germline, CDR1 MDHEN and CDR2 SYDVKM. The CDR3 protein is CASSSQALPYNEQFF. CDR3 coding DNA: TGTGCCAGCAGCTCACAGGCGTTACCTTACAATGAGCAGTTCTTC.

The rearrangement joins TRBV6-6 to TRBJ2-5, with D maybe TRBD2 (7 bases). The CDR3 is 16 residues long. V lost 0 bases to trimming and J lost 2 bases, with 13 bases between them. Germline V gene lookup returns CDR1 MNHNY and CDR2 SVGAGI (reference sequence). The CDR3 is CASSYSGGGLQETQYF. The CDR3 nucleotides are TGTGCCAGCAGTTACTCGGGCGGGGGCCTACAAGAGACCCAGTACTTC.

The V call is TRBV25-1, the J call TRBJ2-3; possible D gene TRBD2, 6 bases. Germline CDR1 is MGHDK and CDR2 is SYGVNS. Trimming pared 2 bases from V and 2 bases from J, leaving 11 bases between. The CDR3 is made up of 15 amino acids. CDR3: CASSESGRLTDTQYF. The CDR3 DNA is TGTGCCAGCAGTGAAAGCGGGCGTCTCACAGATACGCAGTATTTT.